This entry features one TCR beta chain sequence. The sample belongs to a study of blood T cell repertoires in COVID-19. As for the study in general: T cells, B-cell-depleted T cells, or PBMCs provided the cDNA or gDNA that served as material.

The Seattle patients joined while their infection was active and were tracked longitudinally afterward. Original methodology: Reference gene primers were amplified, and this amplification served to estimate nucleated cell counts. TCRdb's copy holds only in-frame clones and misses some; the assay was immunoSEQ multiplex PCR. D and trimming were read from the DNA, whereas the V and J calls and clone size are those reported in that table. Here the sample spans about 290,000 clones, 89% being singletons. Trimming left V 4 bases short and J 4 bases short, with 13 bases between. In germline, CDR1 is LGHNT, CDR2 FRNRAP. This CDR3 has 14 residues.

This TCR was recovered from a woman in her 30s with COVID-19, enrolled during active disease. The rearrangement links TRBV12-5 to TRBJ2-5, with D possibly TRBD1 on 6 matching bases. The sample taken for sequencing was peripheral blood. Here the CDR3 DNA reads TGTGCTAGTGGTTCCGTTTCCAGGGGAGAGACCCAGTACTTC. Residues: CASGSVSRGETQYF.